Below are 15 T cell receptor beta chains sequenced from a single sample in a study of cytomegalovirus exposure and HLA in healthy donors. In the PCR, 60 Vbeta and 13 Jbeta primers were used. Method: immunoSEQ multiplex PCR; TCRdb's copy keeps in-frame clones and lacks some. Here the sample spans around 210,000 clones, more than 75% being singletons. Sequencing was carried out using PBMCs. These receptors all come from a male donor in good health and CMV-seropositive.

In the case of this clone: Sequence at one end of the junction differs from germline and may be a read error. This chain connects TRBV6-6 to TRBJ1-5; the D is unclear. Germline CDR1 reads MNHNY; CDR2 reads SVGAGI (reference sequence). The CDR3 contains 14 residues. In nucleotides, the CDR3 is TGTGCCAGCATTTACCGAGATAGCAATCAGCCCCAGCATTTT. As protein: CASIYRDSNQPQHF.

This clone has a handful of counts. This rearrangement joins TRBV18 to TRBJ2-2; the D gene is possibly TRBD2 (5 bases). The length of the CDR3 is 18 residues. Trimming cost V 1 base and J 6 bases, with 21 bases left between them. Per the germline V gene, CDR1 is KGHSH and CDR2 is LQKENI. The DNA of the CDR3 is TGTGCCAGCTCACCACGCCAGACACACCGGGGTAGCGCCGGGGAGCTGTTTTTT. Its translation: CASSPRQTHRGSAGELFF. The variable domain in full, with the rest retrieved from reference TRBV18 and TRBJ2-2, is NAGVMQNPRHLVRRRGQEARLRCSPMKGHSHVYWYRQLPEEGLKFMVYLQKENIIDESGMPKERFSAEFPKEGPSILRIQQVVRGDSAAYFCASSPRQTHRGSAGELFFGEGSRLTVL.

CDR3 bases: TGTGCCAGCAGTTTAGCGGCAGCGAGCTCCTACGAGCAGTACTTC. Encoded protein: CASSLAAASSYEQYF. This chain links TRBV9 with TRBJ2-7; the D gene is possibly TRBD2 (6 bases). In germline, CDR1 is SGDLS, CDR2 YYNGEE. V was clipped by 5 bases and J by 0 bases, with 15 bases between them. This CDR3 has 15 residues.

The CDR3 sequence is CASSQYQPQHF. The DNA of the CDR3 is TGTGCCAGCAGTCAGTATCAGCCCCAGCATTTT. V and J are TRBV6-5 and TRBJ1-5; the D is unclear. V was clipped by 5 bases and J by 5 bases, with 4 bases between them. In germline, CDR1 is MNHEY, CDR2 SVGAGI. This CDR3 is built from 11 residues.

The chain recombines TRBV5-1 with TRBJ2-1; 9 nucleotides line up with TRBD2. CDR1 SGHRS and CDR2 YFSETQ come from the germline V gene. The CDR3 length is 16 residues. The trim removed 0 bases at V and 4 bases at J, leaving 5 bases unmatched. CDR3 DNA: TGCGCCAGCAGCTTGGGGAGCGGGGGGCCTTACAATGAGCAGTTCTTC. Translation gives CASSLGSGGPYNEQFF. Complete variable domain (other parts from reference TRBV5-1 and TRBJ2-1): KAGVTQTPRYLIKTRGQQVTLSCSPISGHRSVSWYQQTPGQGLQFLFEYFSETQRNKGNFPGRFSGRQFSNSRSEMNVSTLELGDSALYLCASSLGSGGPYNEQFFGPGTRLTVL.

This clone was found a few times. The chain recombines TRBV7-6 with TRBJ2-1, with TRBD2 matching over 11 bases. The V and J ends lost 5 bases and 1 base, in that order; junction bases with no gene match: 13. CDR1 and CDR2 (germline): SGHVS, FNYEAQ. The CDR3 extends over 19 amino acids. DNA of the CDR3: TGTGCCAGCAGCCCCCTCGTAGGGGGACTAGCGGCGTCCTACAATGAGCAGTTCTTC. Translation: CASSPLVGGLAASYNEQFF.

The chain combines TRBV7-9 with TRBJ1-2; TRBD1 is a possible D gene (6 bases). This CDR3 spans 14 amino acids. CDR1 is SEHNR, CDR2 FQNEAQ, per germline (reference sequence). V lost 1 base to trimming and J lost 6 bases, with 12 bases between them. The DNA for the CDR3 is TGTGCCAGCAGCTTAGGCGGCGGGGGCGATGGCTACACCTTC. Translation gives CASSLGGGGDGYTF.

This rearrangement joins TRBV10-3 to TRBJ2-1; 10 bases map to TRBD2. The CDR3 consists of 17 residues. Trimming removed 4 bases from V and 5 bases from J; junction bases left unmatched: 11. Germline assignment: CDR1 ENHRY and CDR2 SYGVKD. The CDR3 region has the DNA TGTGCCATCAGTGGGGCTAGCGGGGGCCCCGGGGACAATGAGCAGTTCTTC. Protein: CAISGASGGPGDNEQFF.

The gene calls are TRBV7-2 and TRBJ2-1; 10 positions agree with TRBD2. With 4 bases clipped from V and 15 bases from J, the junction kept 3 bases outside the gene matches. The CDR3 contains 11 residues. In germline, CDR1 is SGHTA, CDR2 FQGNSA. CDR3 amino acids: CASSSLAGAFF. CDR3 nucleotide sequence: TGTGCCAGCAGCTCTCTAGCGGGAGCGTTCTTC.

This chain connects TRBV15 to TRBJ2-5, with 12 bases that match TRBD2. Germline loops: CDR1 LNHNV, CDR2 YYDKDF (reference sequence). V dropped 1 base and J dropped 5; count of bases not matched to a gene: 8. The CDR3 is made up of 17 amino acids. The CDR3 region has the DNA TGTGCCACCAGCAGAGGAGAGACTAGCGGGAGTGGGGAGACCCAGTACTTC. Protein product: CATSRGETSGSGETQYF.

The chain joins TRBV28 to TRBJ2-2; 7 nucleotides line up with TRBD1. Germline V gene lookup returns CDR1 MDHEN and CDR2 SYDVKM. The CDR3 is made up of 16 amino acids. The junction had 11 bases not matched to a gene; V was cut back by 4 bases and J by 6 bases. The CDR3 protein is CASSSFRGQSAGELFF. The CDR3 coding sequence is TGTGCCAGCAGTTCCTTCCGGGGACAGTCAGCCGGGGAGCTGTTTTTT.

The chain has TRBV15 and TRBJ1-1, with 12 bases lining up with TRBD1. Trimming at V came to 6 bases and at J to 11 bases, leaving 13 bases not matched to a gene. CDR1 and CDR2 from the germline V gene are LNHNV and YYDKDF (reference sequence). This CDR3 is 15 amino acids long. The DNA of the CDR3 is TGTGCCACCAGTGAACCGGGACAGGGGGCCTTCCGGGCTTTCTTT. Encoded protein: CATSEPGQGAFRAFF.

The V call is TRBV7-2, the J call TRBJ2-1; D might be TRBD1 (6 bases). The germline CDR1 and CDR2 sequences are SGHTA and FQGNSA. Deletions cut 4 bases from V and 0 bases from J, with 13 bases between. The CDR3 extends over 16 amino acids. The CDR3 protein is CASSYRDVSSYNEQFF. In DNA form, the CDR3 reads TGTGCCAGCAGCTACAGGGACGTAAGCTCCTACAATGAGCAGTTCTTC.

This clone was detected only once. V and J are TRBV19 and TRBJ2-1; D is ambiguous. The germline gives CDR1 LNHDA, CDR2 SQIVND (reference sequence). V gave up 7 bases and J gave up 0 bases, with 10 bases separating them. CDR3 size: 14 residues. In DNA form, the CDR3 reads TGTGCCAGTAATGCAGGATTCTCCTACAATGAGCAGTTCTTC. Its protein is CASNAGFSYNEQFF.

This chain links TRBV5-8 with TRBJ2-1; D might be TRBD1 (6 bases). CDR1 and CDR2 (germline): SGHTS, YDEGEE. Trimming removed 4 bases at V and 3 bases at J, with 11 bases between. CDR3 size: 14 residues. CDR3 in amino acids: CASSGGQFYNEQFF. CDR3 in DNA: TGTGCCAGCAGCGGAGGACAGTTCTACAATGAGCAGTTCTTC.